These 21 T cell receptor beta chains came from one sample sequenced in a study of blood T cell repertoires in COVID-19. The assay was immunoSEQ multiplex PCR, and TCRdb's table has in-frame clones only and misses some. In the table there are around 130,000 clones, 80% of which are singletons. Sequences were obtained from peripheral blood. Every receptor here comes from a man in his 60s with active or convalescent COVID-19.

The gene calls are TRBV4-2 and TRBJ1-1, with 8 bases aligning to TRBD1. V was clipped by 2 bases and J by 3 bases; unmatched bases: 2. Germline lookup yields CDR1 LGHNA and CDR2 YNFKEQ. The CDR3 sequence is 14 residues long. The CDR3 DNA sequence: TGTGCCAGCAGCCAACCGGACAGGGACACTGAAGCTTTCTTT. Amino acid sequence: CASSQPDRDTEAFF.

The CDR3 DNA reads TGCGCCAGCAGCCAAGGGACAGAATACACTGAAGCTTTCTTT. It encodes CASSQGTEYTEAFF. J is TRBJ1-1 and V is TRBV4-3, with D maybe TRBD1 (6 bases). Germline CDR1 and CDR2: LGHNA and YSLEER. This CDR3 region has 14 residues. V was clipped by 1 base and J by 3 bases, with 9 bases between them.

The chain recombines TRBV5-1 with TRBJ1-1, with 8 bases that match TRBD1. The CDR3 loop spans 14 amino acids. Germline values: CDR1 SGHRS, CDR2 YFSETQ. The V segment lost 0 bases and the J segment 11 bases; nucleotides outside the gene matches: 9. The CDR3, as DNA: TGCGCCAGCAGCTTGGGGACAGGGAGCGTTACGGCTTTCTTT. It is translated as CASSLGTGSVTAFF.

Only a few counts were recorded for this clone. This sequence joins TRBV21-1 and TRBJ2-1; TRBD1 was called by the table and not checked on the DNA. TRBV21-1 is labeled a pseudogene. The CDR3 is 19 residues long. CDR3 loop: CASREDPMAGQGYTNEQFF. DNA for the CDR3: TGTGCCAGCAGAGAAGACCCCATGGCGGGACAGGGATATACCAATGAGCAGTTCTTC.

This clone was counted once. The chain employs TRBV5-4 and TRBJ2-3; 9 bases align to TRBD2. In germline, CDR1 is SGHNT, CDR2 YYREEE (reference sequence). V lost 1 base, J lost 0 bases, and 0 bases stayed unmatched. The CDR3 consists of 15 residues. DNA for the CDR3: TGTGCCAGCAGCTTGACTAGCGGGAGCACAGATACGCAGTATTTT. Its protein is CASSLTSGSTDTQYF. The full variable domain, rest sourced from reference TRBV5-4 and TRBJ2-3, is ETGVTQSPTHLIKTRGQQVTLRCSSQSGHNTVSWYQQALGQGPQFIFQYYREEENGRGNFPPRFSGLQFPNYSSELNVNALELDDSALYLCASSLTSGSTDTQYFGPGTRLTVL.

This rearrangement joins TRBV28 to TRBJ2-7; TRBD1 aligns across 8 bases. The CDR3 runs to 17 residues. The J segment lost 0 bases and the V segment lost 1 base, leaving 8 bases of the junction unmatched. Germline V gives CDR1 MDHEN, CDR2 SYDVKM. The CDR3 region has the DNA TGTGCCAGCAGTTTATCCCCGGGACAGGCTAGCTCCTACGAGCAGTACTTC. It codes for CASSLSPGQASSYEQYF.

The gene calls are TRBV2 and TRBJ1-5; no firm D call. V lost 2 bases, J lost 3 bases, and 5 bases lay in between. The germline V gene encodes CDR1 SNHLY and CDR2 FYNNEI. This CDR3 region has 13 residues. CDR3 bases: TGTGCCAGCAGTGAACAGTTCAATCAGCCCCAGCATTTT. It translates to CASSEQFNQPQHF.

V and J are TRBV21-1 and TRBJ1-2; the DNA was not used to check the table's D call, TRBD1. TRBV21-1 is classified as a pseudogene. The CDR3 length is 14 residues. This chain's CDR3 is CASSKGRTEAGYTF. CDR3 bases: TGTGCCAGCAGCAAAGGAAGGACAGAGGCTGGCTACACCTTC.

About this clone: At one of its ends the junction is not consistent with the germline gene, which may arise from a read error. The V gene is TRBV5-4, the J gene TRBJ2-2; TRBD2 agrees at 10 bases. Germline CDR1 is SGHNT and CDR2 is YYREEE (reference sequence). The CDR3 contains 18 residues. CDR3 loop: CASSPRPSGRWNAGELFF. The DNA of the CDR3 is TGTGCCAGCAGCCCTAGGCCTAGCGGGAGATGGAACGCCGGGGAGCTGTTTTTT.

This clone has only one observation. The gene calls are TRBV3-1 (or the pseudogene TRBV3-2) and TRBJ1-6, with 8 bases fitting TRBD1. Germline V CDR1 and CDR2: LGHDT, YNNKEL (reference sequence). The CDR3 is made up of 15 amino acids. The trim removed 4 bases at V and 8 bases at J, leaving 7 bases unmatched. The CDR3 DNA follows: TGTGCCAGCAGCCCTTGGACAGGGAAGGATTCACCCCTCCACTTT. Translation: CASSPWTGKDSPLHF.

The CDR3 coding sequence is TGTGCCAGCAGCGTAGGCGCGGGCGTTTTTGTTAGGGAGCTGTTTTTT. This encodes CASSVGAGVFVRELFF. The rearrangement uses TRBV9 and TRBJ2-2; the D gene is possibly TRBD2 (5 bases). This CDR3 contains 16 residues. Trimming took 0 bases from V and 9 from J, leaving 18 bases between them. The V gene's germline CDR1 is SGDLS and CDR2 YYNGEE.

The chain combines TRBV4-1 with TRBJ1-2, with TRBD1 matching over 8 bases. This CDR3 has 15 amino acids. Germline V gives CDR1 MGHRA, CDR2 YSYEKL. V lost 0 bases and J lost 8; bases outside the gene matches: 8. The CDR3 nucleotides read TGCGCCAGCAGCCAAGAGCAACAGGGGGACTTCGGCTACACCTTC. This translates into CASSQEQQGDFGYTF.

This CDR3 reads CASSLRQGNPYEQYF. The CDR3 DNA is TGTGCCAGCAGCTTGAGGCAGGGGAACCCCTACGAGCAGTACTTC. The chain carries TRBV5-6 and TRBJ2-7; D may be TRBD1 (6 bases). The CDR3 length is 15 residues. Germline V gene sequence: CDR1 SGHDT, CDR2 YYEEEE. V lost 1 base, J lost 2 bases, and 13 bases lay in between.

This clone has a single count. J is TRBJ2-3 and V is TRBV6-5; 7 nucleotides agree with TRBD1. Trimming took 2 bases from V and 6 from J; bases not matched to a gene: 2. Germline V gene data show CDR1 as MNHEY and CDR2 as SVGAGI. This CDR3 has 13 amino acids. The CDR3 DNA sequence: TGTGCCAGCAGTTACCGCAGGGGGGATACGCAGTATTTT. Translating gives CASSYRRGDTQYF.

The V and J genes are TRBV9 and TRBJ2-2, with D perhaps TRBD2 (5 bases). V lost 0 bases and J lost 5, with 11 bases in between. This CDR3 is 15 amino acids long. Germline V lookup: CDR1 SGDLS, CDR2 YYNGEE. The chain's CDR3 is CASSVDSVATGELFF. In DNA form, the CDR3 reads TGTGCCAGCAGCGTAGATTCGGTAGCGACCGGGGAGCTGTTTTTT.

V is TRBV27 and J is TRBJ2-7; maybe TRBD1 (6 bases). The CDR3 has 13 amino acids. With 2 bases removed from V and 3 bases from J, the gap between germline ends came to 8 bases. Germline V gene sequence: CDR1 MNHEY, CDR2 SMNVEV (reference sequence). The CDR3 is CASSLTGSYEQYF. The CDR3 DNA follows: TGTGCCAGCAGTTTAACAGGGAGCTACGAGCAGTACTTC.

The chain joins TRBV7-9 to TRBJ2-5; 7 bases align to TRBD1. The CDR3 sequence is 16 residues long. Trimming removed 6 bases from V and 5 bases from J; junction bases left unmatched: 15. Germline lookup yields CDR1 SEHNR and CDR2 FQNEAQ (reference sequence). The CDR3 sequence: CASRSPPGGGGETQYF. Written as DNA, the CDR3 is TGTGCCAGCAGGAGTCCCCCAGGGGGTGGTGGCGAGACCCAGTACTTC.

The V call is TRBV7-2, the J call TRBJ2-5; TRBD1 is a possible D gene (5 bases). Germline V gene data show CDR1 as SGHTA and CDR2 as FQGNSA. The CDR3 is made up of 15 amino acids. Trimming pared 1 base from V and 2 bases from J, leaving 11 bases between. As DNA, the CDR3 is TGTGCCAGCAGCTTAGGGGGCAGCCCGCAAGAGACCCAGTACTTC. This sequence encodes CASSLGGSPQETQYF.

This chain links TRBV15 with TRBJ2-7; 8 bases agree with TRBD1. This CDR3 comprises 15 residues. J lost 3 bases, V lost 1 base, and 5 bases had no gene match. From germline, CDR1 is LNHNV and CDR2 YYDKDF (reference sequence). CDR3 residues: CATSRGGTGLYEQYF. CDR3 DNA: TGTGCCACCAGCAGAGGCGGGACAGGTCTCTACGAGCAGTACTTC. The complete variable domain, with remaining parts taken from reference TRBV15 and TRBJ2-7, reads DAMVIQNPRYQVTQFGKPVTLSCSQTLNHNVMYWYQQKSSQAPKLLFHYYDKDFNNEADTPDNFQSRRPNTSFCFLDIRSPGLGDTAMYLCATSRGGTGLYEQYFGPGTRLTVT.

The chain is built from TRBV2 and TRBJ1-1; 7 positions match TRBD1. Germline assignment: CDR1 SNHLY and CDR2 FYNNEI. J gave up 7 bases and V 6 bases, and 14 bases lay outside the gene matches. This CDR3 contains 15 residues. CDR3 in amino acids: CASRFAQGKLFEAFF. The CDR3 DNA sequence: TGTGCCAGCAGATTCGCACAGGGGAAACTCTTTGAAGCTTTCTTT. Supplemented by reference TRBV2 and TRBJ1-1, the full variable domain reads EPEVTQTPSHQVTQMGQEVILRCVPISNHLYFYWYRQILGQKVEFLVSFYNNEISEKSEIFDDQFSVERPDGSNFTLKIRSTKLEDSAMYFCASRFAQGKLFEAFFGQGTRLTVV.

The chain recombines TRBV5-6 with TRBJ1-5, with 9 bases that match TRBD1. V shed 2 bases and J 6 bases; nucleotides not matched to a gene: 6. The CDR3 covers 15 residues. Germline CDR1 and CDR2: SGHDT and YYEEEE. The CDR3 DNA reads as TGTGCCAGCAGCTTCGGACAGGGGAGGAGTCAGCCCCAGCATTTT. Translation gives CASSFGQGRSQPQHF.